A selection of T cell receptor beta chains follows, all from one sample in a study of blood T cell repertoires in COVID-19. TCRdb's table, derived via immunoSEQ multiplex PCR, lists solely in-frame clones and lacks some. The sample has about 280,000 clones; roughly 87% are singletons. Specimen: peripheral blood. The receptor set was obtained from a woman in her fifties or sixties who had recovered from COVID-19. Each CDR3 is given with its conserved first and last residue.

j_call: TRBJ1-6
v_call: TRBV16
cdr3_aa: CASSQPGAGASPLHF

j_call: TRBJ1-1
v_call: TRBV5-6
cdr3_aa: CASRGGGARRAFF

j_call: TRBJ1-2
v_call: TRBV5-8
cdr3_aa: CASSSRSGYGYTF

j_call: TRBJ2-5
v_call: TRBV6-6
cdr3_aa: CASSSPDRAKETQYF

j_call: TRBJ1-2
v_call: TRBV28
cdr3_aa: CASSPGQGPFGYTF

j_call: TRBJ1-2
v_call: TRBV28
cdr3_aa: CASSLLRVDGYTF

j_call: TRBJ2-2
v_call: TRBV5-6
cdr3_aa: CASSRNTGELFF

j_call: TRBJ2-1
v_call: TRBV5-1
cdr3_aa: CASSSESGTRGKNEQFF

j_call: TRBJ2-7
v_call: TRBV5-1
cdr3_aa: CASSPPDSSYEQYF

j_call: TRBJ2-7
v_call: TRBV5-5
cdr3_aa: CASSSGTPFEQYF

j_call: TRBJ2-3
v_call: TRBV9
cdr3_aa: CASSAGDFTDTQYF

j_call: TRBJ1-5
v_call: TRBV27
cdr3_aa: CASSLSAPGSNQPQHF

j_call: TRBJ2-3
v_call: TRBV28
cdr3_aa: CASSPAPGTGGVTDTQYF

j_call: TRBJ2-1
v_call: TRBV5-4
cdr3_aa: CASRQTGGRQFF

j_call: TRBJ1-5
v_call: TRBV30
cdr3_aa: CALRQGSQPQHF

j_call: TRBJ2-7
v_call: TRBV7-2
cdr3_aa: CASSFSSGPYEQYF

j_call: TRBJ2-7
v_call: TRBV11-2
cdr3_aa: CASSYVGGYEQYF

j_call: TRBJ1-1
v_call: TRBV25-1
cdr3_aa: CASKKAHYGTTGDTEAFF

j_call: TRBJ2-7
v_call: TRBV10-3
cdr3_aa: CAISAGQVTYEQYF

j_call: TRBJ1-3
v_call: TRBV11-2
cdr3_aa: CASSLSPRVSGNTIYF

j_call: TRBJ2-6
v_call: TRBV5-1
cdr3_aa: CASSLSRSSGANVLTF

j_call: TRBJ2-6
v_call: TRBV6-2/TRBV6-3
cdr3_aa: CASSWDHARRAGANVLTF

j_call: TRBJ2-7
v_call: TRBV7-9
cdr3_aa: CASTLPGQGYHEQYF

j_call: TRBJ1-6
v_call: TRBV30
cdr3_aa: CAWSVMETGLNSPLHF

j_call: TRBJ2-5
v_call: TRBV6-2/TRBV6-3
cdr3_aa: CASSFPSGGAPREETQYF

j_call: TRBJ2-3
v_call: TRBV7-2
cdr3_aa: CASSLRGLGTDTQYF

j_call: TRBJ1-1
v_call: TRBV9
cdr3_aa: CASSPSEDTEAFF

j_call: TRBJ1-1
v_call: TRBV7-9
cdr3_aa: CASSLTGVEAFF

j_call: TRBJ1-3
v_call: TRBV3-1/TRBV3-2
cdr3_aa: CASSQQDRSGNTIYF

j_call: TRBJ2-2
v_call: TRBV5-8
cdr3_aa: CASSLLAGENTGELFF

j_call: TRBJ1-2
v_call: TRBV9
cdr3_aa: CASSSVGAYGYTF

j_call: TRBJ1-2
v_call: TRBV5-6
cdr3_aa: CASSSGGTGPEYGYTF

j_call: TRBJ2-1
v_call: TRBV5-1
cdr3_aa: CASSSPKGAISNEQFF

j_call: TRBJ2-1
v_call: TRBV4-2
cdr3_aa: CASSQEQAQGSGQFF

j_call: TRBJ1-2
v_call: TRBV19
cdr3_aa: CASRVTARGGGYTF

j_call: TRBJ2-2
v_call: TRBV11-2
cdr3_aa: CASSSPGGGVTGELFF

j_call: TRBJ2-7
v_call: TRBV3-1/TRBV3-2
cdr3_aa: CASSRTGTETYEQYF

j_call: TRBJ1-5
v_call: TRBV7-9
cdr3_aa: CASSFLNQPQHF

j_call: TRBJ1-1
v_call: TRBV19
cdr3_aa: CASTPDMNTEAFF

j_call: TRBJ1-5
v_call: TRBV19
cdr3_aa: CASSHWAGQGNQPQHF

j_call: TRBJ1-2
v_call: TRBV3-1/TRBV3-2
cdr3_aa: CASSPTLFKTEFSGYTF

j_call: TRBJ1-2
v_call: TRBV6-5
cdr3_aa: CASGTGAFRVYGYTF

j_call: TRBJ2-3
v_call: TRBV6-5
cdr3_aa: CASNPTGGTDTQYF

j_call: TRBJ2-1
v_call: TRBV6-6
cdr3_aa: CASSYVPGLINNEQFF

j_call: TRBJ1-5
v_call: TRBV7-2
cdr3_aa: CASSFAGENQPQHF

j_call: TRBJ2-5
v_call: TRBV2
cdr3_aa: CASSPNGQGSETQYF

j_call: TRBJ1-1
v_call: TRBV18
cdr3_aa: CASSPGQGSTEAFF

j_call: TRBJ1-5
v_call: TRBV6-5
cdr3_aa: CASRIQEGRNQPQHF

j_call: TRBJ2-3
v_call: TRBV4-3
cdr3_aa: CASSQDGAGADTQYF